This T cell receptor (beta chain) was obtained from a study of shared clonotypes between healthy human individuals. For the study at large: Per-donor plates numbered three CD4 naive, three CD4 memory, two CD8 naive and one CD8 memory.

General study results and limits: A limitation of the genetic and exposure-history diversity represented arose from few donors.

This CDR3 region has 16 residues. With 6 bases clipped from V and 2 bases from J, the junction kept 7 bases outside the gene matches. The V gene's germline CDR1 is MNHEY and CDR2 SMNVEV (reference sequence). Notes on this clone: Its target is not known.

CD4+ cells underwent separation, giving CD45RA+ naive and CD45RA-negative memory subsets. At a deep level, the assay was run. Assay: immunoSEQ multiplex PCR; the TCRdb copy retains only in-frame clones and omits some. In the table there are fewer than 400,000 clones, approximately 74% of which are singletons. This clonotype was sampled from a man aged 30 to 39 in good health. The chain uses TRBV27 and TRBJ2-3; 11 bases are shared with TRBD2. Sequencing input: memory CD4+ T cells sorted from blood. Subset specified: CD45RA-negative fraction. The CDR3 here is CASSAPLAGATDTQYF. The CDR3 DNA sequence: TGTGCCAGCAGCGCCCCACTAGCGGGGGCCACAGATACGCAGTATTTT.